This is a list of T cell receptor beta chains from one sample in a study of patients and donors after allogeneic stem cell transplantation. TCRdb ran MiXCR on the RT-PCR reads and lists one entry per CDR3 protein. There are roughly 960,000 distinct CDR3 sequences in the sample; more than 15% occur only once, and 5% to 6.5% lies in the top ten. Sequencing was carried out using blood, either unsorted or a sorted T cell fraction (not recorded which). Every receptor here comes from a human donor who was either an allogeneic HSCT recipient or a stem cell or donor lymphocyte infusion donor (not recorded which). It is not recorded whose cells these are; they may come from a transplant donor. The CDR3 runs from the conserved cysteine through the conserved F or W.

CDR3aa: CASSFPSGGYNEQFF
j_gene: TRBJ2-1
v_gene: TRBV12-3/TRBV12-4

CDR3aa: CASSVGSSSGHTDTQYF
j_gene: TRBJ2-3
v_gene: TRBV9

CDR3aa: CASSLVVGLVWDKQFF
j_gene: TRBJ2-1
v_gene: TRBV11-2

CDR3aa: CASSYQNRPYEQYF
j_gene: TRBJ2-7
v_gene: TRBV6-2/TRBV6-3

CDR3aa: CASRLVQGETQYF
j_gene: TRBJ2-5
v_gene: TRBV6-2/TRBV6-3

CDR3aa: CASSGGWGAYNEQFF
j_gene: TRBJ2-1
v_gene: TRBV25-1

CDR3aa: CSASTNSRGVNTEAFF
j_gene: TRBJ1-1
v_gene: TRBV20-1

CDR3aa: CSASPLWGQNEQFF
j_gene: TRBJ2-1
v_gene: TRBV20-1

CDR3aa: CASSTLRTRQETQYF
j_gene: TRBJ2-5
v_gene: TRBV7-9

CDR3aa: CASSDSPRSYNEQFF
j_gene: TRBJ2-1
v_gene: TRBV6-4

CDR3aa: CSVPDRGEKLFF
j_gene: TRBJ1-4
v_gene: TRBV20-1

CDR3aa: CASSLRDRENNEQFF
j_gene: TRBJ2-1
v_gene: TRBV7-9

CDR3aa: CASSWGTGPYEQYF
j_gene: TRBJ2-7
v_gene: TRBV7-8

CDR3aa: CSVIKTNYEQYF
j_gene: TRBJ2-7
v_gene: TRBV29-1

CDR3aa: CASSQPRGSPEQYF
j_gene: TRBJ2-7
v_gene: TRBV6-1

CDR3aa: CASSQDIDEQFF
j_gene: TRBJ2-1
v_gene: TRBV4-3

CDR3aa: CAIGQGHDYEQYF
j_gene: TRBJ2-7
v_gene: TRBV10-3

CDR3aa: CASSDSGTTDTQYF
j_gene: TRBJ2-3
v_gene: TRBV2

CDR3aa: CASSEFHRRNTEAFF
j_gene: TRBJ1-1
v_gene: TRBV6-1

CDR3aa: CSVKGQGSYEQYF
j_gene: TRBJ2-7
v_gene: TRBV29-1

CDR3aa: CASSRRTGGETNYGYTF
j_gene: TRBJ1-2
v_gene: TRBV3-1

CDR3aa: CSVRTSSGVYEQYF
j_gene: TRBJ2-7
v_gene: TRBV29-1

CDR3aa: CASSFQSGGSYNEQFF
j_gene: TRBJ2-1
v_gene: TRBV4-3

CDR3aa: CASSLETTYEQYF
j_gene: TRBJ2-7
v_gene: TRBV5-1

CDR3aa: CSVDTASGGGYEQYF
j_gene: TRBJ2-7
v_gene: TRBV29-1

CDR3aa: CSALTLRGNEPYEQYF
j_gene: TRBJ2-7
v_gene: TRBV20-1

CDR3aa: CSATSGQGSSSTDTQYF
j_gene: TRBJ2-3
v_gene: TRBV29-1

CDR3aa: CASSLVSTEYEQYF
j_gene: TRBJ2-7
v_gene: TRBV11-1

CDR3aa: CASSTQGHDTEAFF
j_gene: TRBJ1-1
v_gene: TRBV6-1

CDR3aa: CASSPSGINTDTQYF
j_gene: TRBJ2-3
v_gene: TRBV7-2

CDR3aa: CASSPPGQETIRGYTF
j_gene: TRBJ1-2
v_gene: TRBV18